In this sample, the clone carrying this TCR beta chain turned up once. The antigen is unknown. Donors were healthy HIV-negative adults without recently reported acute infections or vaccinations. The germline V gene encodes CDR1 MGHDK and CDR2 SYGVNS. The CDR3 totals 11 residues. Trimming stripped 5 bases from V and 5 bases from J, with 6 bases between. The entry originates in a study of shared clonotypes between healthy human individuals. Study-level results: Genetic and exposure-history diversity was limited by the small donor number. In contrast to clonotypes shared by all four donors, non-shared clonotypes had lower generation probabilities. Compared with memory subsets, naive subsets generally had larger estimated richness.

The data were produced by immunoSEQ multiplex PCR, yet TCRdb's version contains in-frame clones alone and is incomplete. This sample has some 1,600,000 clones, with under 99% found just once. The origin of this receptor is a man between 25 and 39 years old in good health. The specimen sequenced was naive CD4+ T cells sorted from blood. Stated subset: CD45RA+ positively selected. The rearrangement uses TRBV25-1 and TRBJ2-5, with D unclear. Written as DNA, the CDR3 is TGTGCCAGCAGTTTTGGGGAGACCCAGTACTTC. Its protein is CASSFGETQYF. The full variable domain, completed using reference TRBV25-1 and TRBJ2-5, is EADIYQTPRYLVIGTGKKITLECSQTMGHDKMYWYQQDPGMELHLIHYSYGVNSTEKGDLSSESTVSRIRTEHFPLTLESARPSHTSQYLCASSFGETQYFGPGTRLLVL.